This TCR beta chain was recovered during a study of T-cell reconstitution after alpha-beta-depleted transplantation in children. As for this clonotype: Its antigen is as yet unknown.

The length of the CDR3 is 14 residues. The germline V gene encodes CDR1 DFQATT and CDR2 SNEGSKA (reference sequence). Trimming stripped 3 bases from V and 4 bases from J, with 16 bases between. Unique molecular identifiers tagged the TCRbeta library. TCRdb re-derived calls from the PCR reads in MiXCR, one entry per CDR3 protein. The sample has fewer than 1 million distinct CDR3 sequences, approximately 15% seen once. Study findings and constraints: In patients about two months after transplant, alpha-beta T cells reportedly arose from several hundred expanded graft clones. After one year, T-cell counts and TCRbeta diversity mostly came from new T cells. Elevated TCRbeta diversity at day 60 was traced, in some patients, to surviving recipient T cells and thymic progenitors.

Sequenced material: PBMCs, mostly from graft donor cells, taken 360 days after TCRalphabeta/CD19-depleted stem cell transplant. This sequence originates from a male patient younger than 18 who had a stem cell transplant for acute lymphoblastic leukemia, so the T cells may come from the graft donor. V and J are TRBV20-1 and TRBJ2-7; possibly TRBD1 for D (6 bases). The CDR3 sequence: CSASGAGAAYEQYF. The CDR3 bases are TGCAGTGCTAGTGGTGCAGGGGCCGCTTACGAGCAGTACTTC.